The source of this T cell receptor beta chain is a study of cytomegalovirus exposure and HLA in healthy donors. The study, taken as a whole, reports: Indistinguishability led to the exclusion of some V segments, TRBV6-2 and TRBV6-3 included.

Germline CDR1 MNHEY, CDR2 SMNVEV (reference sequence). This CDR3 has 14 residues. Trimming shortened V by 10 bases and J by 3 bases, and 19 bases separated the two germline ends. Remarks on this clone: Its antigen is not known.

In the PCR, 60 Vbeta and 13 Jbeta primers were used. TCRdb's copy holds only in-frame clones and misses some; the assay was immunoSEQ multiplex PCR. The sample lists fewer than 250,000 clones, roughly 80% occurring once. V usage is TRBV27 and J usage is TRBJ2-7; the D gene is possibly TRBD2 (7 bases). The sequence came from a man aged 30-40 years in good health and CMV-seronegative. What was sequenced was PBMCs. The CDR3 here is CATRGLKMDYEQYF. In DNA form, the CDR3 reads TGTGCCACCAGGGGACTAAAAATGGACTACGAGCAGTACTTC.